Below, 25 T cell receptor beta chains from the same sample are listed, as sequenced in a study of blood T cell repertoires in COVID-19 (dated by TCRdb to 2020 to 2022). Library generation was performed with the immunoSEQ multiplex PCR assay. TCRdb took over this immuneACCESS table, retaining in-frame rearrangements with V and J assigned. Such tables are incomplete; in checked studies, under half of the missing clones stem from an unresolved V gene, and the remainder is unexplained. This sample holds 85,000 to 100,000 clones; roughly four fifths were observed only once. Jointly, the top ten make up under 5% of the sample. Sequenced sample: peripheral blood. The receptor set was obtained from a man aged 80 or over with COVID-19, enrolled during active disease.

The gene calls are TRBV30 and TRBJ2-7; D gene unclear. V shed 1 base and J shed 6 bases, with 16 bases lying between them. Germline-derived CDR1 and CDR2 are GTSNPN and SVGIG (reference sequence). The CDR3 loop spans 14 amino acids. This chain's CDR3 is CAWSESGLIGEQYF. The CDR3 nucleotides read TGTGCCTGGAGTGAGTCGGGTCTGATTGGCGAGCAGTACTTC. Full variable domain (remainder filled in from reference TRBV30 and TRBJ2-7): SQTIHQWPATLVQPVGSPLSLECTVEGTSNPNLYWYRQAAGRGLQLLFYSVGIGQISSEVPQNLSASRPQDRQFILSSKKLLLSDSGFYLCAWSESGLIGEQYFGPGTRLTVT.

The V gene is TRBV3-1 (or the pseudogene TRBV3-2), the J gene TRBJ1-3; D gene unclear. The CDR3 is 16 amino acids. Germline V gene sequence: CDR1 LGHDT, CDR2 YNNKEL (reference sequence). Trimming took 0 bases from V and 2 from J, leaving 11 bases between them. The CDR3 is CASSQDRTAAGNTIYF. DNA of the CDR3: TGTGCCAGCAGCCAAGACCGGACTGCGGCTGGAAACACCATATATTTT.

This clone was recorded once. This chain joins TRBV18 and TRBJ1-6, with D possibly matching TRBD1 (5 bases). The CDR3 runs 16 residues. The V gene lost 3 bases and the J gene lost 4 bases, with 13 bases spanning the gap. CDR1 and CDR2 from the germline V gene are KGHSH and LQKENI. The CDR3 region is CASSPRQRGYNSPLHF. Here the CDR3 DNA reads TGTGCCAGCTCACCGCGACAGCGGGGGTATAATTCACCCCTCCACTTT. Together with reference TRBV18 and TRBJ1-6, the CDR3 gives the full variable domain: NAGVMQNPRHLVRRRGQEARLRCSPMKGHSHVYWYRQLPEEGLKFMVYLQKENIIDESGMPKERFSAEFPKEGPSILRIQQVVRGDSAAYFCASSPRQRGYNSPLHFGNGTRLTVT.

The chain carries TRBV20-1 and TRBJ1-1; a possible D gene is TRBD1 (5 bases). This CDR3 has 11 amino acids. Looked up from germline, CDR1 is DFQATT and CDR2 is SNEGSKA (reference sequence). The germline V and J ends were trimmed by 6 bases and 1 base, with 6 bases remaining between them. The CDR3 DNA sequence: TGCAGTGCCGGGGGGAACACTGAAGCTTTCTTT. Amino acid sequence: CSAGGNTEAFF.

This chain links TRBV28 with TRBJ1-2, with D possibly being TRBD1 (5 bases). The V gene lost 6 bases and the J gene lost 2 bases, with 13 bases spanning the gap. Germline V gene lookup returns CDR1 MDHEN and CDR2 SYDVKM. This CDR3 comprises 14 residues. CDR3 DNA sequence: TGTGCCAGCAGCGTACAGGACCTGAACTATGGCTACACCTTC. Encoded protein: CASSVQDLNYGYTF.

The chain has TRBV9 and TRBJ2-7, with 8 bases aligning to TRBD2. The length of the CDR3 is 14 residues. CDR1 SGDLS and CDR2 YYNGEE come from the germline V gene. V trimming: 7 bases; J trimming: 1 base; junction bases outside the gene matches: 7. This CDR3 is CASGSGNPSYEQYF. Here the CDR3 DNA reads TGTGCCAGCGGTAGCGGGAACCCTTCCTACGAGCAGTACTTC.

The rearrangement joins TRBV30 to TRBJ2-7, with a possible D match to TRBD2 (6 bases). Per germline, CDR1 GTSNPN and CDR2 SVGIG (reference sequence). The CDR3 length is 13 residues. Trimming took 2 bases from V and 2 from J, leaving 10 bases between them. CDR3 nucleotide sequence: TGTGCCTGGAGTTCTAGCGTGACCTACGAGCAGTACTTC. Protein product: CAWSSSVTYEQYF.

CDR3 sequence reads: CASSPTGYGYTF. CDR3 nucleotides: TGTGCCAGCAGTCCAACAGGGTATGGCTACACCTTC. V is TRBV6-5 and J is TRBJ1-2; a weak D match, TRBD1 (6 bases). With 5 bases removed from V and 5 bases from J, the gap between germline ends came to 9 bases. This CDR3 is built from 12 residues. Germline values: CDR1 MNHEY, CDR2 SVGAGI.

This clone was seen a few times. V gene TRBV6-6 combines with J gene TRBJ1-5; D remains unclear. CDR3 size: 13 residues. V was pared by 2 bases and J by 6 bases, with 8 bases between. Germline assignment: CDR1 MNHNY and CDR2 SVGAGI (reference sequence). CDR3 sequence (DNA): TGTGCCAGCAGTTACGGGCGGGGTCAGCCCCAGCATTTT. It is translated as CASSYGRGQPQHF.

V gene TRBV4-2 combines with J gene TRBJ1-2; 10 bases are shared with TRBD1. V trimming: 3 bases; J trimming: 0 bases; junction bases outside the gene matches: 1. The germline CDR1 and CDR2 sequences are LGHNA and YNFKEQ. CDR3 size: 15 residues. CDR3 DNA: TGTGCCAGCAGCCAGGGGACAGGGGCTAACTATGGCTACACCTTC. Amino acids: CASSQGTGANYGYTF.

This chain connects TRBV4-2 to TRBJ2-1; 10 positions agree with TRBD2. The CDR3 covers 22 residues. Germline-derived CDR1 and CDR2 are LGHNA and YNFKEQ. J lost 0 bases, V lost 4 bases, and 21 bases had no gene match. CDR3 DNA: TGTGCCAGCAGCCGCTTGCTGGGCCGACTAGCGGGTGGACCAAGCTCCTACAATGAGCAGTTCTTC. This gives the protein CASSRLLGRLAGGPSSYNEQFF.

This clone was found a few times. This sequence joins TRBV29-1 and TRBJ2-2, with D uncertain. Between the trimmed V and J ends, which lost 4 bases and 2 bases, there was a span of 2 bases. The germline CDR1 and CDR2 sequences are SQVTM and ANQGSEA. This CDR3 region has 11 residues. The CDR3, as DNA: TGCAGCGTTGCTAACACCGGGGAGCTGTTTTTT. It yields the protein CSVANTGELFF.

The chain carries TRBV10-3 and TRBJ1-3, with a tentative D call TRBD1 (6 bases). The length of the CDR3 is 16 residues. Germline V gene data show CDR1 as ENHRY and CDR2 as SYGVKD. V was pared by 7 bases and J by 4 bases, with 20 bases between. The CDR3 sequence is CAIMEQGRESGNTIYF. CDR3 nucleotide sequence: TGTGCCATCATGGAGCAGGGGAGGGAGTCCGGAAACACCATATATTTT.

The chain joins TRBV10-1 to TRBJ2-1; D may be TRBD1 (7 bases). The germline V gene has CDR1 WNHNN and CDR2 SYGVQD (reference sequence). V lost 2 bases, J lost 5 bases, and 13 bases lay in between. This CDR3 region has 15 residues. In DNA, the CDR3 is TGCGCCAGCAGTGAGGGGGGGACAGCCGACAATGAGCAGTTCTTC. Its protein product is CASSEGGTADNEQFF.

The chain combines TRBV6-2 or TRBV6-3 with TRBJ1-2, with TRBD1 identical over 9 bases. The CDR3 runs 14 residues. Germline CDR1 is MNHEY and CDR2 is SVGEGT. With V trimmed by 4 bases and J by 5 bases, 5 bases remained unmatched. The CDR3 protein is CASSSPGQGYGYTF. The DNA of the CDR3 is TGTGCCAGCAGTTCACCGGGACAGGGATATGGCTACACCTTC.

The chain has TRBV18 and TRBJ2-7; 10 bases align to TRBD1. The CDR3 consists of 16 residues. V shed 3 bases, J shed 7 bases, and the junction held 12 bases outside the gene matches. Per germline, CDR1 KGHSH and CDR2 LQKENI. CDR3 DNA: TGTGCCAGCTCACCGCAATTAGACAGGGGGCTTAGGGAGCAGTACTTC. Translation: CASSPQLDRGLREQYF.

This clone was detected only once. The chain combines TRBV5-3 with TRBJ2-6; 8 bases align to TRBD1. TRBV5-3 is marked as an open reading frame, function uncertain. V lost 2 bases to trimming and J lost 0 bases; unmatched junction nucleotides: 7. The length of the CDR3 is 18 residues. CDR3 nucleotide sequence: TGTGCCAGAAGCTTACAGGGGGTATCATTCTCTGGGGCCAACGTCCTGACTTTC. It specifies CARSLQGVSFSGANVLTF.

The gene calls are TRBV7-2 and TRBJ2-4, with 8 positions matching TRBD1. V was clipped by 5 bases and J by 15 bases; unmatched bases: 15. Germline V gene data show CDR1 as SGHTA and CDR2 as FQGNSA. The CDR3 covers 14 residues. The CDR3 loop is CASSPRGREGRRYF. The CDR3 region has the DNA TGTGCCAGCAGCCCCAGGGGGCGAGAGGGTCGGCGGTACTTC.

This chain joins TRBV5-6 and TRBJ2-4, with a tentative D call TRBD1 (5 bases). This CDR3 is 16 amino acids long. Looked up from germline, CDR1 is SGHDT and CDR2 is YYEEEE. V was shortened by 0 bases and J by 7 bases, with 17 bases between the two germline ends. The CDR3 DNA reads as TGTGCCAGCAGCTTGGCTCCCCCAGGCAGGGCTAACATTCAGTACTTC. Its translation: CASSLAPPGRANIQYF.

This clone turned up a few times. The chain employs TRBV18 and TRBJ1-1; 9 bases match TRBD1. Unmatched junction bases numbered 5, after V lost 4 bases and J lost 5 bases. The CDR3 totals 14 residues. Germline loops: CDR1 KGHSH, CDR2 LQKENI. The CDR3 nucleotides are TGTGCCAGCTCACGAGAGACAGGGGGAACTGAAGCTTTCTTT. It translates to CASSRETGGTEAFF. Drawing the rest from reference TRBV18 and TRBJ1-1, the complete variable domain is NAGVMQNPRHLVRRRGQEARLRCSPMKGHSHVYWYRQLPEEGLKFMVYLQKENIIDESGMPKERFSAEFPKEGPSILRIQQVVRGDSAAYFCASSRETGGTEAFFGQGTRLTVV.

The V and J genes are TRBV7-9 and TRBJ1-2; 7 positions match TRBD1. CDR3 length equals 15 residues. Germline CDR1 and CDR2: SEHNR and FQNEAQ (reference sequence). V shed 1 base and J 4 bases; nucleotides not matched to a gene: 6. The CDR3 loop reads CASSLDSGQVYGYTF. The CDR3 bases are TGTGCCAGCAGCTTAGACTCAGGACAGGTCTATGGCTACACCTTC. The whole variable domain, filled in from reference TRBV7-9 and TRBJ1-2, reads DTGVSQNPRHKITKRGQNVTFRCDPISEHNRLYWYRQTLGQGPEFLTYFQNEAQLEKSRLLSDRFSAERPKGSFSTLEIQRTEQGDSAMYLCASSLDSGQVYGYTFGSGTRLTVV.

The V and J genes are TRBV2 and TRBJ2-1, with TRBD2 matching over 15 bases. V was pared by 6 bases and J by 7 bases, with 4 bases of the junction left unmatched. This CDR3 has 15 amino acids. CDR1 and CDR2 from the germline V gene are SNHLY and FYNNEI. The CDR3 sequence is CASRRTSGRANEQFF. The CDR3 region has the DNA TGTGCCAGCAGACGGACTAGCGGGAGGGCTAATGAGCAGTTCTTC.

The chain has TRBV2 and TRBJ2-1; 10 nucleotides align to TRBD2. This CDR3 is 15 amino acids long. V shed 6 bases, J shed 9 bases, and the junction held 11 bases outside the gene matches. Germline CDR1 and CDR2: SNHLY and FYNNEI. This CDR3 is CASRKSSGRTVEQFF. The CDR3 nucleotides read TGTGCCAGCAGGAAATCTAGCGGGAGAACGGTTGAGCAGTTCTTC.

This sequence joins TRBV24-1 and TRBJ2-3; tentative D call: TRBD1 (5 bases). Germline lookup yields CDR1 KGHDR and CDR2 SFDVKD. This CDR3 contains 14 residues. Trimming pared 8 bases from V and 5 bases from J, leaving 16 bases between. CDR3: CATIKFRTQDTQYF. CDR3 in DNA: TGTGCCACCATAAAGTTTAGGACACAAGATACGCAGTATTTT.

The genes are TRBV30 and TRBJ1-3; D ambiguous. The CDR3 has 16 amino acids. Trimming shortened V by 1 base and J by 0 bases, and 13 bases separated the two germline ends. Germline CDR1 and CDR2: GTSNPN and SVGIG (reference sequence). CDR3 loop: CAWSAPRQISGNTIYF. CDR3 in DNA: TGTGCCTGGAGTGCCCCTAGGCAGATCTCTGGAAACACCATATATTTT.